This T cell receptor (beta chain) originates from a study of blood T cell repertoires in COVID-19. Study background: COVID-19 samples, acute and convalescent, were from the United States, Italy and Spain. T cells, B-cell-depleted T cells, or PBMCs supplied cDNA or gDNA.

In the study's own analysis: The authors estimated nucleated cell counts from reference gene primer amplification. The protocol was immunoSEQ multiplex PCR, while the TCRdb copy is restricted to in-frame clones and leaves out a portion. The DNA gave D and trimming, while V, J and clone size come from that table. The sample consists of about 240,000 clones, approximately 90% of them appearing once. By sample share, this clone is medium-sized (0.01 to 0.1%). This CDR3 spans 11 amino acids. CDR1 is SGHTS and CDR2 is YDEGEE in the germline V gene. The V end was cut by 4 bases, the J end by 4 bases, with 6 bases between.

This chain uses TRBV5-8 with TRBJ2-7; no reliable D call. The sequencing sample was made of peripheral blood. The source is a man aged 60 to 69 who had recovered from COVID-19. CDR3: CASSIPYEQYF. DNA of the CDR3: TGTGCCAGCAGCATCCCTTACGAGCAGTACTTC.